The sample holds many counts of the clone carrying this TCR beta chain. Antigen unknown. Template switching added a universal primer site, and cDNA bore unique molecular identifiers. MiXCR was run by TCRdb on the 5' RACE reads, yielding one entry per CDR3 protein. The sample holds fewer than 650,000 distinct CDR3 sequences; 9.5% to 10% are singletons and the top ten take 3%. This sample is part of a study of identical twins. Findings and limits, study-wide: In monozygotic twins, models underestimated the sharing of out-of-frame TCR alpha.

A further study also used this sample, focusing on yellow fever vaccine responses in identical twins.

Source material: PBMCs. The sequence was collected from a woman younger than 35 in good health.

CDR3 in DNA: TGTGCCATGCCCCCTGACAGGGGGGTTGGCGAGCAGTACTTC. It specifies CAMPPDRGVGEQYF. V usage is TRBV12-3 or TRBV12-4 and J usage is TRBJ2-7, with TRBD1 matching over 9 bases. V trimming: 10 bases; J trimming: 6 bases; junction bases outside the gene matches: 13. The CDR3 loop spans 14 amino acids.